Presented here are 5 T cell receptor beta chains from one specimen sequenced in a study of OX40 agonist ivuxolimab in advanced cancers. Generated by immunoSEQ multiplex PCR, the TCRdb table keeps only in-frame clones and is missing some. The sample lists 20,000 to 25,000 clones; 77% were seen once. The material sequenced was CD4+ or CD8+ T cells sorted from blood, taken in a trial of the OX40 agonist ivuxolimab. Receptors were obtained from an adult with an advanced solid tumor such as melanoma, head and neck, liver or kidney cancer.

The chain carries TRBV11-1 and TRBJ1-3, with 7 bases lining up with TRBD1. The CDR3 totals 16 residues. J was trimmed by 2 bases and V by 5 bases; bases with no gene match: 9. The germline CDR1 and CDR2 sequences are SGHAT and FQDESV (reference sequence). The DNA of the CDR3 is TGTGCCAGCAGCCCGACCGACAGGGAAACTGGAAACACCATATATTTT. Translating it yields CASSPTDRETGNTIYF. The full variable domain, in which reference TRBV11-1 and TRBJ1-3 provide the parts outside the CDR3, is EAEVAQSPRYKITEKSQAVAFWCDPISGHATLYWYRQILGQGPELLVQFQDESVVDDSQLPKDRFSAERLKGVDSTLKIQPAELGDSAMYLCASSPTDRETGNTIYFGEGSWLTVV.

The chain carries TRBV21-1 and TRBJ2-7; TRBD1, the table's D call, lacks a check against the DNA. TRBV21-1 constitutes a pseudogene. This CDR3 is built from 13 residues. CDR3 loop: CAAYRGQTYEQYF. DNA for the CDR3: TGTGCCGCCTACCGTGGACAGACCTACGAGCAGTACTTC.

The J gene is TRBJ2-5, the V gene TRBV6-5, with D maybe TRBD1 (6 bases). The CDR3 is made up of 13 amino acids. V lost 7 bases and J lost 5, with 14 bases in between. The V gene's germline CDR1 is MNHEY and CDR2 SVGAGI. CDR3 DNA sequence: TGTGCCAGCATGGGGGCCTTCCCCGAGACCCAGTACTTC. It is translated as CASMGAFPETQYF.

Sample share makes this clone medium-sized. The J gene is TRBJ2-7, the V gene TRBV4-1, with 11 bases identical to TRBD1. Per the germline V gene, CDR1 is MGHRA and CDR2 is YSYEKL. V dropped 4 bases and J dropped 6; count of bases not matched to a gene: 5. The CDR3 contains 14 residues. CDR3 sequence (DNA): TGCGCCAGCAGCCTCGGACAGGGGGCCAGCGAGCAGTACTTC. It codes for CASSLGQGASEQYF.

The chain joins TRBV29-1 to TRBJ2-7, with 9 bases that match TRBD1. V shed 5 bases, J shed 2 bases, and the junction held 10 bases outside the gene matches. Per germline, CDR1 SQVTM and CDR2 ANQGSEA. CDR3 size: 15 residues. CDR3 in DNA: TGCAGCGTTCACGATCTGACAGGGGGGGCCTACGAGCAGTACTTC. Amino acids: CSVHDLTGGAYEQYF.